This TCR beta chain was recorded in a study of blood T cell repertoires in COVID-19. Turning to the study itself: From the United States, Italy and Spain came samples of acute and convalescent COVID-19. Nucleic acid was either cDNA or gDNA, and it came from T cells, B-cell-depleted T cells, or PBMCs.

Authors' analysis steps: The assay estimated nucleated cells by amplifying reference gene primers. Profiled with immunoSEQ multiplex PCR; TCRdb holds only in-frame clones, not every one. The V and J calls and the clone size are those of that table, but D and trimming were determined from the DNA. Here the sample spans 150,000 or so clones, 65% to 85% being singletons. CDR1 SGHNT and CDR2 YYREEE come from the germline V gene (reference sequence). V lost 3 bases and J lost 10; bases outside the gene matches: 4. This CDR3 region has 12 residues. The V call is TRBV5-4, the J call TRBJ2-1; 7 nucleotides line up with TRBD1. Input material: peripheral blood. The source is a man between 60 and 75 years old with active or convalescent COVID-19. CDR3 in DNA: TGTGCCAGCAGCTCACGACAGGGAGAGCAGTTCTTC. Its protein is CASSSRQGEQFF.